This T cell receptor beta chain was found in a study of beta chain features in type 1 diabetes. Study-wide context: Taken together, all samples contributed roughly 100 million examined sorted cells. Findings and caveats of the study: Shortening of TCRB CDR3s, moderate but significant, appeared in all four CD4+ subsets of Type 1 diabetes patients. Patients with type 1 diabetes carried fewer insertions and had more deletions at their VDJ junctions.

Concerning this clone: The antigen is undetermined.

By way of CD45RO/CCR7/CD25/CD127/CD95/CD27, the CD4+ regulatory, stem cell-like memory, central memory and naive cells were sorted. Germline V gene sequence: CDR1 MNHEY, CDR2 SVGAGI. V lost 7 bases to trimming and J lost 6 bases; unmatched junction nucleotides: 6. The CDR3 is 14 residues long. Reverse transcription of all isolated RNA meant that expressed TCRB transcripts were sequenced. There were 3.4 million or so reads on average in the naive, central memory and regulatory T cell samples. TCRdb's table, derived via immunoSEQ multiplex PCR, lists solely in-frame clones and lacks some. The profile shows about 340,000 clones, approximately 13% of them singletons.

The receptor was isolated from a woman aged 18-35 years with type 1 diabetes. The sample taken for sequencing was naive CD4+ T cells from blood. The chain links TRBV6-5 to TRBJ1-5; TRBD1 matches at 10 bases. The CDR3 bases are TGTGCCAGCATGAAGGGGACAGGGGTTCAGCCCCAGCATTTT. It encodes CASMKGTGVQPQHF.